The 18 T cell receptor beta chains presented below share a single source sample, sequenced in a study of blood T cell repertoires in COVID-19. This table comes from immunoSEQ multiplex PCR, and its TCRdb copy is limited to in-frame clones, with some not included. The table shows 84,000 or so clones, with 80% occurring only once. The specimen sequenced was peripheral blood. These receptors all stem from a woman at least 80 years old with acute or convalescent COVID-19.

The rearrangement joins TRBV6-5 to TRBJ2-7; TRBD2 matches at 7 bases. V lost 7 bases, J lost 3 bases, and 3 bases stayed unmatched. The CDR3 sequence is 12 residues long. Germline values: CDR1 MNHEY, CDR2 SVGAGI. Here the CDR3 reads CASTGLNYEQYF. The DNA of the CDR3 is TGTGCCAGCACGGGACTAAACTACGAGCAGTACTTC.

V usage is TRBV5-1 and J usage is TRBJ2-3, with 12 positions matching TRBD2. V shed 0 bases, J shed 7 bases, and the junction held 9 bases outside the gene matches. The CDR3 totals 17 residues. Per germline, CDR1 SGHRS and CDR2 YFSETQ. The CDR3 is CASSLEGLAGSSYTQYF. As DNA, the CDR3 is TGCGCCAGCAGCTTGGAGGGACTAGCGGGCTCCTCTTATACGCAGTATTTT.

The genes are TRBV27 and TRBJ1-4, with TRBD1 matching 9 bases. CDR1 and CDR2 from the germline V gene are MNHEY and SMNVEV (reference sequence). Trimming at V came to 4 bases and at J to 8 bases, leaving 20 bases not matched to a gene. The CDR3 has 19 amino acids. The CDR3 is CASSSRQPGQGVAGEKLFF. CDR3 DNA sequence: TGTGCCAGCAGTTCTCGACAACCGGGACAGGGAGTGGCAGGAGAAAAACTGTTTTTT. Full variable domain (rest looked up from reference TRBV27 and TRBJ1-4): EAQVTQNPRYLITVTGKKLTVTCSQNMNHEYMSWYRQDPGLGLRQIYYSMNVEVTDKGDVPEGYKVSRKEKRNFPLILESPSPNQTSLYFCASSSRQPGQGVAGEKLFFGSGTQLSVL.

This chain joins TRBV7-9 and TRBJ1-5; 10 bases agree with TRBD1. The germline V gene encodes CDR1 SEHNR and CDR2 FQNEAQ (reference sequence). This CDR3 contains 15 residues. V lost 1 base, J lost 5 bases, and 2 bases stayed unmatched. CDR3 bases: TGTGCCAGCAGCTTAGTGGGACAGGGGTATCAGCCCCAGCATTTT. Encoded protein: CASSLVGQGYQPQHF.

The rearrangement uses TRBV4-1 and TRBJ2-7; TRBD1 matches 8 bases. V lost 0 bases, J lost 6 bases, and 7 bases stayed unmatched. Germline V gene lookup returns CDR1 MGHRA and CDR2 YSYEKL. The CDR3 has 15 residues. Here the CDR3 reads CASSQDFGRGREQYF. The CDR3 bases are TGCGCCAGCAGCCAAGATTTCGGCAGGGGGCGCGAGCAGTACTTC.

The rearrangement joins TRBV5-1 to TRBJ1-1, with TRBD1 as a possible D gene (6 bases). V was clipped by 0 bases and J by 3 bases, with 24 bases between them. This CDR3 has 19 amino acids. Germline V gene sequence: CDR1 SGHRS, CDR2 YFSETQ. The CDR3 coding sequence is TGCGCCAGCAGCTTGGCGGCCTTCGGGGGGGCGAGGGAGGACACTGAAGCTTTCTTT. Translated: CASSLAAFGGAREDTEAFF.

The chain carries TRBV11-3 and TRBJ2-2; 9 nucleotides line up with TRBD2. Germline CDR1 SGHNT, CDR2 YENEEA. With 5 bases clipped from V and 3 bases from J, the junction kept 4 bases outside the gene matches. The CDR3 runs 15 residues. CDR3 DNA: TGTGCCAGCAGCCCAGCGGGAGGCCACACCGGGGAGCTGTTTTTT. Protein product: CASSPAGGHTGELFF. Complete variable domain (other parts from reference TRBV11-3 and TRBJ2-2): EAGVVQSPRYKIIEKKQPVAFWCNPISGHNTLYWYLQNLGQGPELLIRYENEEAVDDSQLPKDRFSAERLKGVDSTLKIQPAELGDSAVYLCASSPAGGHTGELFFGEGSRLTVL.

The chain combines TRBV5-4 with TRBJ2-2; TRBD2 matches at 14 bases. The junction had 5 bases not matched to a gene; V was cut back by 1 base and J by 3 bases. The CDR3 length is 18 residues. Germline loops: CDR1 SGHNT, CDR2 YYREEE (reference sequence). For the CDR3, the DNA is TGTGCCAGCAGCTTGCCGGGACTAGCGGGGGTCGACACCGGGGAGCTGTTTTTT. As protein: CASSLPGLAGVDTGELFF.

The chain combines TRBV14 with TRBJ2-7; D is unclear. The germline gives CDR1 SGHDN, CDR2 FVKESK. The CDR3 has 13 amino acids. With 11 bases removed from V and 1 base from J, the gap between germline ends came to 15 bases. The CDR3 loop is CAGELWVSYEQYF. CDR3 bases: TGTGCCGGAGAGCTTTGGGTTTCCTACGAGCAGTACTTC.

V and J are TRBV25-1 and TRBJ2-1, with a weak D call TRBD1 (6 bases). The CDR3 is made up of 17 amino acids. Germline V CDR1 and CDR2: MGHDK, SYGVNS. V was clipped by 3 bases and J by 3 bases, with 18 bases between them. The CDR3 region is CASSDPSLTGYYNEQFF. CDR3 bases: TGTGCCAGCAGTGACCCCTCCCTGACAGGATACTACAATGAGCAGTTCTTC.

This clone was detected once. This sequence joins TRBV7-7 and TRBJ1-1; D is undetermined. The CDR3 covers 14 residues. The germline V gene has CDR1 SSHAT and CDR2 FNYEAQ (reference sequence). With 1 base removed from V and 9 bases from J, the gap between germline ends came to 15 bases. This CDR3 is CASSLDSLPAKAFF. CDR3 DNA: TGTGCCAGCAGCTTAGATTCCCTCCCTGCGAAAGCTTTCTTT.

In its sample, this clone was seen a few times. The chain uses TRBV7-2 and TRBJ2-3; 13 bases fit TRBD2. This CDR3 contains 19 residues. With V trimmed by 1 base and J by 2 bases, 9 bases remained unmatched. Germline CDR1 is SGHTA and CDR2 is FQGNSA. The CDR3 loop is CASSLVGLAGSADTDTQYF. The CDR3 DNA reads TGTGCCAGCAGCTTAGTGGGACTAGCGGGATCTGCTGACACAGATACGCAGTATTTT.

The chain recombines TRBV24-1 with TRBJ2-3; 9 bases agree with TRBD1. In germline, CDR1 is KGHDR, CDR2 SFDVKD. CDR3 length: 13 residues. V lost 3 bases to trimming and J lost 9 bases; unmatched junction nucleotides: 3. The CDR3 here is CATSDDRGWTQYF. CDR3 nucleotides: TGTGCCACCAGTGATGACAGGGGGTGGACGCAGTATTTT.

V is TRBV6-1 and J is TRBJ1-1; D not resolved. The V end lost 1 base, the J end lost 5 bases, and 11 bases lay between the germline ends. The CDR3 is made up of 14 amino acids. Germline CDR1 MNHNS, CDR2 SASEGT. CDR3 nucleotide sequence: TGTGCCAGCAGTGAAGTGTGGGGAGGAACTGAAGCTTTCTTT. Its translation is CASSEVWGGTEAFF.

This clone was seen a handful of times. The gene calls are TRBV7-3 and TRBJ2-1; TRBD2 matches at 8 bases. The junction had 3 bases not matched to a gene; V was cut back by 5 bases and J by 3 bases. Looked up from germline, CDR1 is SGHTA and CDR2 is FQGTGA. The CDR3 sequence is 14 residues long. CDR3 amino acids: CASSGLADYNEQFF. The CDR3 DNA reads as TGTGCCAGCAGCGGACTAGCTGACTACAATGAGCAGTTCTTC.

With regard to this clone: Its ends do not fully match the called genes, so a read error is possible. The chain employs TRBV5-8 and TRBJ1-2; D is unclear. The CDR3 covers 15 residues. CDR1 and CDR2 from the germline V gene are SGHTS and YDEGEE. The DNA for the CDR3 is TGTGCCAGCACCGGCTACGGGATCGGCGGGGATGGTCTACTTTTC. This codes for CASTGYGIGGDGLLF.

V gene TRBV7-2 combines with J gene TRBJ2-1, with TRBD2 matching 10 bases. Germline lookup yields CDR1 SGHTA and CDR2 FQGNSA. CDR3 length: 15 amino acids. The V and J ends lost 5 bases and 0 bases, in that order; junction bases with no gene match: 1. CDR3 DNA sequence: TGTGCCAGCAGCCCTAGCGGGAGCTCCTACAATGAGCAGTTCTTC. Amino acids: CASSPSGSSYNEQFF.

This clone was recorded a few times. The V call is TRBV30, the J call TRBJ1-1; no reliable D call. The CDR3 sequence is 12 residues long. Germline V CDR1 and CDR2: GTSNPN, SVGIG (reference sequence). Trimming pared 3 bases from V and 1 base from J, leaving 6 bases between. The CDR3, as DNA: TGTGCCTGGAGGAGAGGGAACACTGAAGCTTTCTTT. This encodes CAWRRGNTEAFF.